Below, one TCR beta chain is given with its context. Its antigen is currently unknown. The data derive from a study of identical twins. Points from the study as a whole: Abundant beta clonotypes from cord blood bore fewer insertions; memory repertoires lacked this pattern.

Unique molecular identifiers were present on the cDNA, which also gained a universal primer site by template switching. TCRdb independently ran MiXCR on the 5' RACE reads; one entry per CDR3 protein. The top ten clones hold approximately 2.9% of a sample with hundreds of thousands of distinct CDR3 sequences, approximately 25% of them seen once. These data were also filed under a second study, of T cells expressing NK-cell markers. That report notes: Roughly 1.0-7.0% of CD8+ T cells in about six donors belonged to dominant NKG2C+ clonotypes. Once again these clonotypes came out on top in the CD3+CD56-NKG2C+ fraction of several donors.

What was sequenced was CD4+ T cells sorted from blood. This clonotype was sampled from a woman younger than 30 in good health.

In nucleotides, the CDR3 is TGTGCCAGCAGCCACCTACCCCGGACCACCTCAGATACGCAGTATTTT. Translating it yields CASSHLPRTTSDTQYF. This chain connects TRBV3-1 to TRBJ2-3; D call uncertain. V lost 3 bases and J 4 bases, leaving 17 bases between the germline ends. The CDR3 is 16 residues long. Germline V CDR1 and CDR2: LGHDT, YNNKEL (reference sequence).